Detailed here is one TCR beta chain. Its antigen is unidentified. The germline V and J ends were trimmed by 5 bases and 3 bases, with 16 bases remaining between them. The CDR3 is made up of 16 amino acids. Germline V gene lookup returns CDR1 SGHVS and CDR2 FQNEAQ. This record comes from a study of somatic mutations in cytotoxic T cells in rheumatoid arthritis. Study information: Certain T-cell populations stained with V beta antibodies were FACS-sorted to nearly 100% purity, and V beta1+ cells were TCRB-sequenced. Study results and limitations: Rising age went with increasing CD8+ clonality in rheumatoid arthritis patients; healthy controls showed no such increase.

Measured with immunoSEQ multiplex PCR; TCRdb has only the in-frame clones, and not every one. The sample lists more than 11,000 clones, around 70% occurring once. The source material was CD8+ T cells sorted from blood. The sequence was collected from an adult with rheumatoid arthritis. The gene calls are TRBV7-8 and TRBJ2-2; D may be TRBD1 (7 bases). The CDR3 sequence: CASSGSTGDYTGELFF. In nucleotides, the CDR3 is TGTGCCAGCAGCGGGAGTACAGGGGACTACACCGGGGAGCTGTTTTTT.